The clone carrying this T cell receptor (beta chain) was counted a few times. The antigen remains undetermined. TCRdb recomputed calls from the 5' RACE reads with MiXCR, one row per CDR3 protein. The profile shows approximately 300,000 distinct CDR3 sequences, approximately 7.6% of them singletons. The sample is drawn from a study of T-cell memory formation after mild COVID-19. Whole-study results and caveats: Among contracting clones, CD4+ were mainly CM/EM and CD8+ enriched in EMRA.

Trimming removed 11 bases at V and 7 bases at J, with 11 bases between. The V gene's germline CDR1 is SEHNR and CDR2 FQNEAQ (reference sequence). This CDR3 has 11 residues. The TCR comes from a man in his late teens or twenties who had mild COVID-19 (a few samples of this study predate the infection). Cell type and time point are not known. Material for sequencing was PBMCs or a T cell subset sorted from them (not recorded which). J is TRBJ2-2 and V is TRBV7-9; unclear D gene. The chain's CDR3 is CADLEGGELFF. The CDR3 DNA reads TGTGCCGACCTCGAAGGCGGGGAGCTGTTTTTT.